This entry lists 16 T cell receptor beta chains sequenced from one sample in a study of Ad26.COV2.S vaccination and SARS-CoV-2 variants. Repertoires were generated with immunoSEQ multiplex PCR, while TCRdb's copy carries only in-frame clones and drops some. The sample lists roughly 700,000 clones, about 90% occurring once. Specified treatment: roughly 19 received Ad26.COV2.S at low or high dose, single or two shots; several received placebo; per-sample allocation not given. The study sampled participants on day 63 after the first vaccine or placebo injection. Sequences were derived from peripheral blood, sampled in a trial of Ad26.COV2.S vaccine versus placebo. Source of these receptors: a person aged 18-60 years who received the Ad26.COV2.S COVID-19 vaccine or a placebo.

The chain has TRBV19 and TRBJ1-5; 8 bases line up with TRBD1. V gave up 9 bases and J gave up 5 bases; unmatched junction bases: 6. This CDR3 region has 13 residues. Looked up from germline, CDR1 is LNHDA and CDR2 is SQIVND (reference sequence). CDR3 sequence reads: CASLDRVDQPQHF. For the CDR3, the DNA is TGTGCCAGCCTGGACAGGGTGGATCAGCCCCAGCATTTT.

This chain joins TRBV30 and TRBJ2-2; TRBD2 aligns across 11 bases. The CDR3 is 15 residues long. Germline-derived CDR1 and CDR2 are GTSNPN and SVGIG (reference sequence). Trimming removed 6 bases from V and 4 bases from J; junction bases left unmatched: 7. Written as DNA, the CDR3 is TGTGCCTGTAGCGGGAGGGCCGTTGTCACCGGGGAGCTGTTTTTT. Encoded protein: CACSGRAVVTGELFF.

A word on this clone: One end of the junction is discordant with germline, which a read error may explain. The chain is built from TRBV7-7 and TRBJ2-3; 10 nucleotides agree with TRBD2. CDR3 size: 14 residues. The germline V gene has CDR1 SSHAT and CDR2 FNYEAQ (reference sequence). The CDR3 sequence is CASSASGRGDTQYF. For the CDR3, the DNA is TGTGCTAGCAGCGCTAGCGGGAGAGGCGATACGCAGTATTTT.

This chain joins TRBV6-2 or TRBV6-3 and TRBJ2-3; 8 nucleotides match TRBD1. The CDR3 is 13 residues long. Germline assignment: CDR1 MNHEY and CDR2 SVGEGT. Trimming at V came to 5 bases and at J to 5 bases, leaving 3 bases not matched to a gene. The CDR3 sequence is CASSVTGVDTQYF. CDR3 nucleotides: TGTGCCAGCAGTGTGACAGGGGTAGATACGCAGTATTTT.

This chain uses TRBV16 with TRBJ1-6; D remains unclear. Germline-derived CDR1 and CDR2 are KGHSY and FQNENV. This CDR3 contains 18 residues. The V and J ends lost 0 bases and 7 bases respectively, with 19 bases between them. Here the CDR3 DNA reads TGTGCCAGCAGCCAATCCCACGCAGGCCAGGAGTCCAATTCACCCCTCCACTTT. Amino acids: CASSQSHAGQESNSPLHF.

In its sample, this clone was seen once. The genes are TRBV19 and TRBJ1-3, with TRBD1 matching 7 bases. CDR3 length: 16 residues. The V segment lost 4 bases and the J segment 1 base; nucleotides outside the gene matches: 7. Germline CDR1 and CDR2: LNHDA and SQIVND (reference sequence). The chain's CDR3 is CASSTNRGGSGNTIYF. The DNA of the CDR3 is TGTGCCAGTAGTACTAACAGGGGTGGTTCTGGAAACACCATATATTTT.

V gene TRBV7-9 combines with J gene TRBJ2-3; D is perhaps TRBD1 (6 bases). Deletions cut 1 base from V and 9 bases from J, with 8 bases between. There are 12 residues in the CDR3. Germline V gene sequence: CDR1 SEHNR, CDR2 FQNEAQ (reference sequence). In DNA form, the CDR3 reads TGTGCCAGCAGCTTAGGGCAGGGGACGCAGTATTTT. This encodes CASSLGQGTQYF. Supplemented by reference TRBV7-9 and TRBJ2-3, the full variable domain reads DTGVSQNPRHKITKRGQNVTFRCDPISEHNRLYWYRQTLGQGPEFLTYFQNEAQLEKSRLLSDRFSAERPKGSFSTLEIQRTEQGDSAMYLCASSLGQGTQYFGPGTRLTVL.

The table lists this clone with a few counts. This chain connects TRBV4-1 to TRBJ1-5; no definite D call. V was shortened by 0 bases and J by 6 bases, with 12 bases between the two germline ends. Looked up from germline, CDR1 is MGHRA and CDR2 is YSYEKL. The CDR3 covers 15 residues. Written as DNA, the CDR3 is TGCGCCAGCAGCCAAGATCGCCTAGGGTTTCAGCCCCAGCATTTT. Encoded protein: CASSQDRLGFQPQHF.

This sequence joins TRBV14 and TRBJ1-1; possible D gene TRBD1, 6 bases. Germline V lookup: CDR1 SGHDN, CDR2 FVKESK. Trimming took 4 bases from V and 0 from J, leaving 21 bases between them. The CDR3 contains 18 residues. The CDR3 here is CASSPQGPKRRLNTEAFF. The CDR3 region has the DNA TGTGCCAGCAGCCCTCAGGGGCCAAAGCGACGGTTGAACACTGAAGCTTTCTTT.

The CDR3 reads CASSKSQGASYEQYF. In DNA form, the CDR3 reads TGTGCCAGTAGTAAGTCACAGGGGGCGTCCTACGAGCAGTACTTC. The V and J genes are TRBV19 and TRBJ2-7, with 9 positions matching TRBD1. The CDR3 loop spans 15 amino acids. Trimming removed 4 bases from V and 1 base from J; junction bases left unmatched: 5. CDR1 is LNHDA, CDR2 SQIVND, per germline (reference sequence).

V and J are TRBV27 and TRBJ2-7; TRBD1 might be the D (6 bases). The V and J ends lost 0 bases and 2 bases respectively, with 11 bases between them. Germline values: CDR1 MNHEY, CDR2 SMNVEV (reference sequence). The CDR3 runs to 15 residues. DNA for the CDR3: TGTGCCAGCAGTTTATCGGACAGAGTCACCTACGAGCAGTACTTC. It translates to CASSLSDRVTYEQYF.

This chain uses TRBV30 with TRBJ1-5; D unclear. The germline V gene encodes CDR1 GTSNPN and CDR2 SVGIG (reference sequence). The CDR3 runs to 17 residues. V was cut by 2 bases and J by 1 base, with 18 bases left in between. The CDR3 here is CAWSPFREGISNQPQHF. CDR3 coding DNA: TGTGCCTGGAGTCCATTTAGAGAGGGAATCAGCAATCAGCCCCAGCATTTT.

The chain couples TRBV30 to TRBJ2-6; D may match TRBD1 or TRBD2 (5 bases each). CDR1 and CDR2 from the germline V gene are GTSNPN and SVGIG (reference sequence). Trimming took 4 bases from V and 0 from J, leaving 19 bases between them. This CDR3 region has 18 residues. CDR3 loop: CAWKDGGPYNSGANVLTF. The CDR3 region has the DNA TGTGCCTGGAAAGATGGGGGTCCCTACAACTCTGGGGCCAACGTCCTGACTTTC.

V and J are TRBV14 and TRBJ2-6; the D is unclear. The CDR3 is made up of 14 amino acids. Between the trimmed V and J ends, which lost 7 bases and 0 bases, there was a span of 7 bases. Looked up from germline, CDR1 is SGHDN and CDR2 is FVKESK. Here the CDR3 reads CASNGNSGANVLTF. For the CDR3, the DNA is TGTGCCAGCAATGGAAACTCTGGGGCCAACGTCCTGACTTTC.

This sequence joins TRBV5-4 and TRBJ2-7, with TRBD1 as a possible D gene (6 bases). CDR1 and CDR2 (germline): SGHNT, YYREEE (reference sequence). There are 15 residues in the CDR3. The V end was cut by 4 bases, the J end by 3 bases, with 17 bases between. The DNA for the CDR3 is TGTGCCAGCAGCCGGAAGGGGGAAGTCCTCTACGAGCAGTACTTC. As protein: CASSRKGEVLYEQYF.

The chain is built from TRBV19 and TRBJ1-1; unclear D gene. The CDR3 extends over 13 amino acids. Trimming removed 1 base from V and 5 bases from J, with 8 bases in between. Germline CDR1 LNHDA, CDR2 SQIVND (reference sequence). For the CDR3, the DNA is TGTGCCAGTAGTATAGCGGGGATGACTGAAGCTTTCTTT. Translation: CASSIAGMTEAFF.